This TCR beta chain was documented in a study of T-cell memory formation after mild COVID-19. TCRdb fed the 5' RACE reads into MiXCR, producing one record per CDR3 protein. Among some 300,000 distinct CDR3 sequences listed, around a fifth were seen once. This clonotype was counted only a few times. Looked up from germline, CDR1 is SGHTA and CDR2 is FQGNSA. The V and J ends lost 5 bases and 7 bases respectively, with 16 bases between them. This CDR3 has 14 residues. Sequencing was done on a sample of PBMCs or a T cell subset sorted from them (not recorded which). The rearrangement links TRBV7-2 to TRBJ2-3, with D maybe TRBD1 (5 bases). The sequence was obtained from a man younger than 35 who had mild COVID-19 (a few samples of this study predate the infection). Cell type and time point are not known. CDR3 sequence reads: CASSPRWGTHTQYF. The CDR3 DNA is TGTGCCAGCAGCCCCCGGTGGGGCACCCATACGCAGTATTTT.